At least ten counts were recorded for the clone carrying this TCR beta chain. The antigen is undetermined. RNA transcripts yielded amplified TCR beta CDR3 regions. TCR CDR3 regions were first amplified by RT-PCR with HTBI primers. TCRdb re-called the multiplex PCR reads with MiXCR, one entry per CDR3 protein. The sample holds roughly 500,000 distinct CDR3 sequences, about 14% seen once. The sample belongs to a study of T cells in Graves' hyperthyroidism and ophthalmopathy. Germline V gene sequence: CDR1 SGHDN, CDR2 FVKESK. This CDR3 has 16 residues. Trimming stripped 2 bases from V and 2 bases from J, with 16 bases between. Study conclusions and caveats: Blood also showed most of the thyroid clonotypes that were expanded above 0.001. By a 13 V-J model, ophthalmopathy was set apart from stable hyperthyroidism. The model's output predicted ophthalmopathy at a median of around 7 months prior to onset.

The chain employs TRBV14 and TRBJ2-7; D unresolved. The sequence was collected from a woman aged 25-40 years with Graves' hyperthyroidism that later progressed to Graves' ophthalmopathy. The sequencing sample was made of blood. The CDR3 DNA follows: TGTGCCAGCAGCCAACAGGAAATATCGCTTCCCTACGAGCAGTACTTC. This encodes CASSQQEISLPYEQYF.